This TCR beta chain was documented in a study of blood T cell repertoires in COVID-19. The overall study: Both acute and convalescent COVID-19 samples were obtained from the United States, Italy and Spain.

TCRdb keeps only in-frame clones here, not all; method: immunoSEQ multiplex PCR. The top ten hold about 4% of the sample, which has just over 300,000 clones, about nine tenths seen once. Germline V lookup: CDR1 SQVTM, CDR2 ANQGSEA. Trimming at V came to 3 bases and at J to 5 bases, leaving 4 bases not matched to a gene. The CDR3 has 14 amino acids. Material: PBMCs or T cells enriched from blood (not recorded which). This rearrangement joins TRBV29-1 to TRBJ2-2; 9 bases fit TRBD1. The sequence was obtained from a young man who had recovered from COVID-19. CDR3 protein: CSVEGTGMTGELFF. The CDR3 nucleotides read TGCAGCGTTGAGGGGACAGGGATGACCGGGGAGCTGTTTTTT.